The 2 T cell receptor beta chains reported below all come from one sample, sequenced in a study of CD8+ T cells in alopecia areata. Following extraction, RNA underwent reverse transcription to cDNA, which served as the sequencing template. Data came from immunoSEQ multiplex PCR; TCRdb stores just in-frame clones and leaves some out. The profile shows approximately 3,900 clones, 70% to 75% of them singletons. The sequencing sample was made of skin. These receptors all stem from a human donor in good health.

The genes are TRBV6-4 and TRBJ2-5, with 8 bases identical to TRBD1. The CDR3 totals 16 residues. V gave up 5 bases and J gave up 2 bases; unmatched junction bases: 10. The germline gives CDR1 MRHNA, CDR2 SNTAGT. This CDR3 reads CASSPLGQGTQETQYF. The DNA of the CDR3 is TGTGCCAGCAGTCCCCTTGGACAGGGAACTCAAGAGACCCAGTACTTC.

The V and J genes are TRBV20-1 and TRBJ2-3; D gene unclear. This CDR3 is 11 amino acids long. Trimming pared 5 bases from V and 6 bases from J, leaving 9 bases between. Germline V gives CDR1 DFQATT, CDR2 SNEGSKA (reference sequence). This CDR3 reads CSADSLDTQYF. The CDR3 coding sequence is TGCAGTGCTGACTCCTTGGATACGCAGTATTTT.